Below, 19 T cell receptor beta chains from the same sample are listed, as sequenced in a study of T cells after somatic rescue of genetic block. The protocol was immunoSEQ multiplex PCR, while the TCRdb copy is restricted to in-frame clones and leaves out a portion. Of 80,000 to 90,000 clones listed, around 89% are singletons. Material for sequencing was peripheral blood mononuclear cells (PBMCs). The receptors were sampled from a woman younger than 35.

This chain joins TRBV2 and TRBJ1-5; D gene ambiguous. The CDR3 runs 14 residues. Trimming removed 3 bases from V and 4 bases from J, with 10 bases in between. Germline values: CDR1 SNHLY, CDR2 FYNNEI. This chain's CDR3 is CASSDFRGNQPQHF. As DNA, the CDR3 is TGTGCCAGCAGTGATTTTCGAGGGAATCAGCCCCAGCATTTT.

The V call is TRBV28, the J call TRBJ2-1; D call uncertain. Germline V lookup: CDR1 MDHEN, CDR2 SYDVKM. Deletions cut 2 bases from V and 1 base from J, with 9 bases between. This CDR3 region has 15 residues. Here the CDR3 reads CASSLPISSYNEQFF. The CDR3 DNA is TGTGCCAGCAGTTTACCAATTTCTTCCTACAATGAGCAGTTCTTC.

The gene calls are TRBV28 and TRBJ2-7; 7 bases are shared with TRBD1. J gave up 0 bases and V 6 bases, and 2 bases lay outside the gene matches. The CDR3 contains 13 residues. Germline CDR1 reads MDHEN; CDR2 reads SYDVKM. The DNA of the CDR3 is TGTGCCAGCAGCCCAGGGGGCTCCTACGAGCAGTACTTC. It yields the protein CASSPGGSYEQYF.

The V and J genes are TRBV6-6 and TRBJ2-5; D unclear. Trimming cost V 5 bases and J 4 bases, with 5 bases left between them. The V gene's germline CDR1 is MNHNY and CDR2 SVGAGI (reference sequence). CDR3 length equals 11 residues. Written as DNA, the CDR3 is TGTGCCAGCAGTATCGGAGAGACCCAGTACTTC. This gives the protein CASSIGETQYF.

CDR3 amino acids: CASSFGTGRKETQYF. The CDR3 nucleotides read TGTGCCAGCAGTTTTGGGACAGGGAGGAAAGAGACCCAGTACTTC. V and J are TRBV27 and TRBJ2-5; 9 bases map to TRBD1. V was clipped by 3 bases and J by 3 bases; unmatched bases: 5. Germline loops: CDR1 MNHEY, CDR2 SMNVEV (reference sequence). The CDR3 covers 15 residues.

V usage is TRBV7-6 and J usage is TRBJ1-3; 8 nucleotides match TRBD1. This CDR3 spans 15 amino acids. Germline CDR1 and CDR2: SGHVS and FNYEAQ. Losses at the gene ends were 3 bases for V and 0 bases for J; bases not matched to a gene: 1. DNA for the CDR3: TGTGCCAGCAGCTTGGGACAGGTCTCTGGAAACACCATATATTTT. This codes for CASSLGQVSGNTIYF.

V gene TRBV19 combines with J gene TRBJ1-1; D unclear. This CDR3 comprises 12 residues. The V gene's germline CDR1 is LNHDA and CDR2 SQIVND (reference sequence). Trimming stripped 3 bases from V and 12 bases from J, with 14 bases between. The DNA for the CDR3 is TGTGCCAGTAGTATGAGTCCCCAGACGCCTTTCTTT. It is translated as CASSMSPQTPFF.

V usage is TRBV28 and J usage is TRBJ1-5; D call uncertain. The germline V and J ends were trimmed by 3 bases and 5 bases, with 5 bases remaining between them. The CDR3 loop spans 12 amino acids. Germline V lookup: CDR1 MDHEN, CDR2 SYDVKM. The CDR3 sequence: CASSFLDQPQHF. The CDR3 DNA is TGTGCCAGCAGTTTTTTGGATCAGCCCCAGCATTTT.

The chain uses TRBV25-1 and TRBJ2-1, with D perhaps TRBD1 (5 bases). Germline V CDR1 and CDR2: MGHDK, SYGVNS. The CDR3 contains 16 residues. The ends were cut back, 5 bases at V and 3 bases at J, with 17 bases in the middle. CDR3 sequence reads: CASSTLGKGDYNEQFF. DNA for the CDR3: TGTGCCAGCAGTACCTTGGGGAAAGGGGACTACAATGAGCAGTTCTTC.

This chain joins TRBV6-6 and TRBJ1-5; TRBD1 matches at 10 bases. V lost 6 bases and J lost 2; bases outside the gene matches: 7. Germline CDR1 MNHNY, CDR2 SVGAGI (reference sequence). There are 16 residues in the CDR3. The CDR3 DNA reads TGTGCCAGCAGCGGACAGGGGGTAGGTCGCAATCAGCCCCAGCATTTT. It specifies CASSGQGVGRNQPQHF.

The chain combines TRBV19 with TRBJ1-4; possible D gene TRBD1, 6 bases. Per the germline V gene, CDR1 is LNHDA and CDR2 is SQIVND (reference sequence). Trimming stripped 0 bases from V and 3 bases from J, with 8 bases between. The CDR3 spans 15 residues. CDR3 sequence: CASSIEDRSNEKLFF. The CDR3 bases are TGTGCCAGTAGTATAGAGGACAGATCTAATGAAAAACTGTTTTTT.

The rearrangement joins TRBV14 to TRBJ2-1, with 10 bases lining up with TRBD2. V shed 2 bases, J shed 8 bases, and the junction held 12 bases outside the gene matches. Looked up from germline, CDR1 is SGHDN and CDR2 is FVKESK. This CDR3 contains 17 residues. The CDR3 sequence is CASSQFRLAGVGDEQFF. The CDR3 nucleotides read TGTGCCAGCAGCCAATTTCGCCTAGCGGGAGTTGGCGATGAGCAGTTCTTC.

This clone was counted only a few times. The rearrangement uses TRBV7-3 and TRBJ1-2; 8 nucleotides align to TRBD1. Trimming removed 3 bases from V and 7 bases from J; junction bases left unmatched: 4. Germline lookup yields CDR1 SGHTA and CDR2 FQGTGA. The CDR3 loop spans 13 amino acids. The CDR3 spells CASSFGQGTGYTF. For the CDR3, the DNA is TGTGCCAGCAGCTTTGGACAGGGAACTGGCTACACCTTC.

This clone was recorded only once. V usage is TRBV4-1 and J usage is TRBJ2-3; 7 nucleotides agree with TRBD1. This CDR3 region has 14 residues. Germline V gene lookup returns CDR1 MGHRA and CDR2 YSYEKL. The V gene end was trimmed by 3 bases and the J gene end by 4 bases; junction bases not matched to a gene: 4. This CDR3 reads CASSQLQGSDTQYF. In DNA form, the CDR3 reads TGCGCCAGCAGCCAGCTACAGGGGTCAGATACGCAGTATTTT.

V usage is TRBV19 and J usage is TRBJ2-2; 12 nucleotides agree with TRBD2. This CDR3 has 15 amino acids. Germline V gene lookup returns CDR1 LNHDA and CDR2 SQIVND (reference sequence). J lost 5 bases, V lost 7 bases, and 5 bases had no gene match. CDR3 in amino acids: CASTFGLAGTGELFF. The CDR3 bases are TGTGCCAGTACCTTCGGACTAGCGGGAACCGGGGAGCTGTTTTTT.

The V and J genes are TRBV7-9 and TRBJ2-7; D gene unclear. This CDR3 spans 11 amino acids. V was clipped by 7 bases and J by 5 bases, with 9 bases between them. The germline CDR1 and CDR2 sequences are SEHNR and FQNEAQ (reference sequence). The CDR3: CASTAGHEQYF. CDR3 sequence (DNA): TGTGCCAGCACGGCCGGCCACGAGCAGTACTTC.

V and J are TRBV30 and TRBJ2-7, with a weak D call TRBD1 (5 bases). The CDR3 is made up of 14 amino acids. Germline V lookup: CDR1 GTSNPN, CDR2 SVGIG (reference sequence). V was pared by 8 bases and J by 5 bases, with 22 bases between. CDR3 DNA: TGTGCCCCTTTCTTGGACATAATAAAGGACGAGCAGTACTTC. It translates to CAPFLDIIKDEQYF.

The chain employs TRBV30 and TRBJ1-5; 9 bases match TRBD1. After removal of 5 bases from V and 4 bases from J, the junction contained 0 bases not matched to a gene. Germline-derived CDR1 and CDR2 are GTSNPN and SVGIG (reference sequence). The CDR3 runs 12 residues. The CDR3 nucleotides are TGTGCCTGGGACAGGGGGAATCAGCCCCAGCATTTT. It encodes CAWDRGNQPQHF.

V is TRBV5-5 and J is TRBJ1-2; D is possibly TRBD1 (5 bases). In germline, CDR1 is SGHKS, CDR2 YYEKEE (reference sequence). V was shortened by 0 bases and J by 2 bases, with 5 bases between the two germline ends. The length of the CDR3 is 13 residues. The CDR3 is CASSLAGNYGYTF. The DNA for the CDR3 is TGTGCCAGCAGCTTGGCAGGGAACTATGGCTACACCTTC.